Presented here are 2 T cell receptor beta chains from one specimen sequenced in a study of blood T cell repertoires in COVID-19. Repertoires were generated with immunoSEQ multiplex PCR, while TCRdb's copy carries only in-frame clones and drops some. The data show approximately 250,000 clones, more than 80% seen once. Input material: PBMCs or T cells enriched from blood (not recorded which). The receptors come from a woman between 25 and 40 years old with acute COVID-19.

The J gene is TRBJ2-3, the V gene TRBV10-3; 8 nucleotides match TRBD2. The CDR3 has 15 amino acids. Germline CDR1 is ENHRY and CDR2 is SYGVKD. After removal of 10 bases from V and 2 bases from J, the junction contained 11 bases not matched to a gene. DNA for the CDR3: TGTGCCACCAAAGGCCAGCGGGAGAACACAGATACGCAGTATTTT. Its translation: CATKGQRENTDTQYF.

V gene TRBV11-2 combines with J gene TRBJ1-5, with 7 nucleotides matching TRBD1. Looked up from germline, CDR1 is SGHAT and CDR2 is FQNNGV. The CDR3 is 12 residues long. Trimming at V came to 4 bases and at J to 13 bases, leaving 7 bases not matched to a gene. DNA for the CDR3: TGTGCCAGCAGCTACAGACAGGGCGATCAGCATTTT. It is translated as CASSYRQGDQHF.